This TCR beta chain stems from a study of blood T cell repertoires in COVID-19. Study in general: Specimens from acute and convalescent COVID-19 originated in the United States, Italy and Spain. PBMCs, B-cell-depleted T cells, or T cells provided the cDNA or gDNA that made up the material.

CDR3 size: 11 residues. Germline V gene lookup returns CDR1 SGDLS and CDR2 YYNGEE. Deletions cut 3 bases from V and 6 bases from J, with 6 bases between. Study processing details: Cell counts per sample came from amplifying reference gene primers. Sequenced by immunoSEQ multiplex PCR; TCRdb stores in-frame clones only, minus some. V and J calls and clone size are those listed in that table; D and trimming were worked out from the DNA. The sample lists around 250,000 clones; about 80% were seen once. The TCR comes from a human donor in a cohort sampled during active COVID-19. The gene calls are TRBV9 and TRBJ2-5; no reliable D call. Sequencing input: peripheral blood. The CDR3 region is CASSDSQTQYF. For the CDR3, the DNA is TGTGCCAGCAGCGATAGTCAGACCCAGTACTTC.